The clone carrying this T cell receptor (beta chain) came up a few times. Its antigen is unidentified. This specimen belongs to a study of T cell responses to AZD1222 COVID-19 vaccine. General study results and limits: Baseline serostatus was positive in only six AZD1222 recipients. White British ancestry dominated among donors, who included more females, and clonal diversity was possibly underestimated. After two AZD1222 doses, spike-specific TCR breadth and depth rose versus day 0.

Germline V CDR1 and CDR2: KGHSH, LQKENI. The CDR3 is 15 residues long. V shed 0 bases and J 0 bases; nucleotides not matched to a gene: 1. Some clones are missing from TCRdb's copy, which holds only in-frame ones; the method was immunoSEQ multiplex PCR. The sample yields some 100,000 clones, 88% seen once. The sequencing used peripheral blood, collected 28 days after the second AZD1222 dose. The V gene is TRBV18, the J gene TRBJ2-7, with 8 bases lining up with TRBD2. This clonotype was obtained from an adult who received the AZD1222 COVID-19 vaccine. CDR3 in amino acids: CASSPPAGGSYEQYF. The DNA for the CDR3 is TGTGCCAGCTCACCACCGGCGGGGGGCTCCTACGAGCAGTACTTC.